This TCR beta chain appears in the sequencing data of a study of blood T cell repertoires in COVID-19 (dated by TCRdb to the early 2020s). Regarding the complete study: Samples covering the acute and convalescent phases of COVID-19 were provided by collaborators in the United States, Italy and Spain. The sample metadata nearly always contained a de-identified subject ID, COVID-19 status, age in years and sex. The repertoires were released in a freely available public database intended as a resource for research on the immune response to SARS-CoV-2. The material from the prospective study consisted of cDNA or gDNA derived from T cells, B-cell-depleted T cells, or PBMCs. HLA class I and class II types, where available, came from metadata supplied by the sample provider rather than from assay-based typing. Deeply sampled blood TCRbeta repertoires from subjects exposed to, actively infected with, or recovered from COVID-19 were included in the dataset. The samples were drawn from two sources: the first 160 participants of the ongoing ImmuneRACE study, and 1,000 to 1,500 subjects contributed by 6 global collaborators. Study-level results and caveats: The quantity of clinical and demographic metadata differed by source and by participant and was supplied without curation.

TCRbeta CDR3 regions were amplified from genomic DNA using the immunoSEQ Assay, a bias-controlled multiplex PCR. Per the original workflow: Nucleated cell counts per sample were estimated from amplification of reference gene primers within the assay. To quantify the absolute abundance of each unique TCRbeta CDR3 rearrangement, sequence reads were collapsed and filtered. For each sample, productive Simpson clonality was calculated as the square root of Simpson's diversity index over productive rearrangements. Held by TCRdb, this immuneACCESS table contains in-frame sequences only and omits some clones. Under half of the omission traces to an unresolved V gene where checked; the cause of the rest is unknown. V and J calls and clone size are given by that table; D and trimming were obtained from the DNA. This sample comprises 140,000 or so clones, approximately 80% of them detected only once. The ten largest make up about 1.5% of the sample.

CDR3 length: 16 amino acids, cysteine to phenylalanine. Only CDR3 DNA remains: 48 bases, in frame from the first base. Trimming costs V 0 bases and J 4 bases, and their ends lie 15 bases apart. Per the germline V gene, KGHSH is the CDR1 and LQKENI is the CDR2. Participants in the prospective study were aged roughly 18 to 89 years, lived in approximately 26 United States geographic areas, and enrolled through a virtual design. In the prospective study, participants were assigned to cohorts based on the clinical history participants reported in a screening survey and a study questionnaire. Exposed participants had been in contact with someone with a PCR-confirmed or clinician-diagnosed COVID-19 case within 2 weeks of study entry. In the prospective study, mobile phlebotomists collected whole blood, serum and a nasopharyngeal or oropharyngeal swab from each participant. Additional blood draws and questionnaires over an approximately 2-month period could optionally be provided by prospective study participants. Prospective study blood samples were shipped either frozen or at room temperature before DNA extraction.

A remark on this clone: It lacks a known antigen. The sample holds no much larger clone one base away, and base qualities are not on file.

Material: PBMCs or T cells enriched from blood (not recorded which). The sequence is built from TRBV18 and TRBJ1-1; a tentative D call is TRBD1 (6 bases match). This TCR was recovered from a woman under 30 who had been exposed to COVID-19. The base sequence is TGTGCCAGCTCACCACCAGGTAGGGGGGGAGGCACTGAAGCTTTCTTT. This sequence encodes CASSPPGRGGGTEAFF.